Below, 25 T cell receptor beta chains from the same sample are listed, as sequenced in a study of cytomegalovirus exposure and HLA in healthy donors (dated by TCRdb to between 2016 and 2019). Library preparation was by the immunoSEQ multiplex PCR assay. For the multiplex PCR, a mixture combining 60 forward primers for TCR Vbeta segments and 13 reverse primers for TCR Jbeta segments was used. In its TCRdb copy, this immuneACCESS table keeps in-frame sequences only and misses some clones. Where compared with another copy, unresolved V genes explain less than half of these, and the others have no known cause. The table for this sample lists 130,000 or so clones; roughly 86% of them were counted only once. Clones ranked in the top ten supply 3% to 3.5% of the sample. Sequencing was carried out using PBMCs. The receptors come from a man aged 18-30 years in good health and CMV-seropositive.

The chain recombines TRBV30 with TRBJ2-7; D gene ambiguous. The CDR3 loop spans 16 amino acids. The ends were cut back, 7 bases at V and 3 bases at J, with 25 bases in the middle. The germline gives CDR1 GTSNPN, CDR2 SVGIG (reference sequence). CDR3 sequence (DNA): TGTGCCTCTCAAGCTTCGACGGAGCTGATGAACTACGAGCAGTACTTC. This gives the protein CASQASTELMNYEQYF.

This chain uses TRBV27 with TRBJ1-1; 8 bases fit TRBD1. Losses at the gene ends were 0 bases for V and 3 bases for J; bases not matched to a gene: 3. CDR1 is MNHEY and CDR2 is SMNVEV in the germline V gene (reference sequence). The CDR3 has 15 amino acids. CDR3 DNA: TGTGCCAGCAGTTTATCGGAACAGGGGGACACTGAAGCTTTCTTT. This translates into CASSLSEQGDTEAFF.

The sample holds a few counts of this clone. The chain couples TRBV6-6 to TRBJ1-1, with D uncertain. Per the germline V gene, CDR1 is MNHNY and CDR2 is SVGAGI (reference sequence). V was shortened by 2 bases and J by 0 bases, with 7 bases between the two germline ends. The CDR3 length is 14 residues. CDR3 protein: CASSYGRMNTEAFF. CDR3 DNA: TGTGCCAGCAGTTACGGCAGGATGAACACTGAAGCTTTCTTT.

This chain's CDR3 is CATSRVRNTDTQYF. The CDR3 DNA reads TGTGCCACCAGCAGAGTGCGGAACACAGATACGCAGTATTTT. The chain couples TRBV15 to TRBJ2-3; no reliable D call. V was pared by 1 base and J by 2 bases, with 7 bases between. The CDR3 is 14 amino acids. Looked up from germline, CDR1 is LNHNV and CDR2 is YYDKDF (reference sequence). The full variable domain, its missing parts supplied by reference TRBV15 and TRBJ2-3, is DAMVIQNPRYQVTQFGKPVTLSCSQTLNHNVMYWYQQKSSQAPKLLFHYYDKDFNNEADTPDNFQSRRPNTSFCFLDIRSPGLGDTAMYLCATSRVRNTDTQYFGPGTRLTVL.

This chain joins TRBV6-1 and TRBJ2-7, with a tentative D call TRBD2 (6 bases). The CDR3 has 13 residues. Per the germline V gene, CDR1 is MNHNS and CDR2 is SASEGT. With 3 bases removed from V and 0 bases from J, the gap between germline ends came to 6 bases. This CDR3 is CASSDGSSYEQYF. The CDR3 DNA sequence: TGTGCCAGCAGTGACGGGAGCTCCTACGAGCAGTACTTC.

The chain is built from TRBV6-6 and TRBJ2-7, with D hard to call. The CDR3 totals 14 residues. Trimming cost V 2 bases and J 5 bases, with 13 bases left between them. Germline V gene data show CDR1 as MNHNY and CDR2 as SVGAGI (reference sequence). This chain's CDR3 is CASSYTFLRNEQYF. The DNA for the CDR3 is TGTGCCAGCAGTTACACATTCCTCAGGAACGAGCAGTACTTC.

The chain has TRBV28 and TRBJ2-1; 9 bases fit TRBD2. V lost 6 bases and J lost 9; bases outside the gene matches: 9. The CDR3 contains 14 residues. Germline CDR1 reads MDHEN; CDR2 reads SYDVKM. The chain's CDR3 is CASRRGLAASEQFF. The CDR3 DNA is TGTGCCAGCAGACGGGGACTAGCAGCCAGTGAGCAGTTCTTC.

This chain connects TRBV28 to TRBJ1-2; 7 bases are shared with TRBD1. The V gene end was trimmed by 3 bases and the J gene end by 8 bases; junction bases not matched to a gene: 18. Germline V gene data show CDR1 as MDHEN and CDR2 as SYDVKM. There are 17 residues in the CDR3. For the CDR3, the DNA is TGTGCCAGCAGTTTGAGGAAAGCAGGGGGTAAAGTGAAGGGCTACACCTTC. It yields the protein CASSLRKAGGKVKGYTF.

This clone occurred a few times. V is TRBV25-1 and J is TRBJ2-2, with TRBD2 matching over 7 bases. The CDR3 is 14 amino acids. Unmatched junction bases numbered 5, after V lost 7 bases and J lost 3 bases. The germline V gene has CDR1 MGHDK and CDR2 SYGVNS. DNA of the CDR3: TGTGCCAGCATCGGGGACTATGACACCGGGGAGCTGTTTTTT. Translated: CASIGDYDTGELFF.

The chain carries TRBV29-1 and TRBJ2-3; the match to TRBD2 covers 12 bases. Per germline, CDR1 SQVTM and CDR2 ANQGSEA. This CDR3 contains 19 residues. V shed 2 bases, J shed 4 bases, and the junction held 16 bases outside the gene matches. The CDR3 bases are TGCAGCGTTGAACGTAGGGGGGGACCTAGACTAGCGGGAGCAGATACGCAGTATTTT. It encodes CSVERRGGPRLAGADTQYF.

As regards this clone: A read error may account for a junction end that differs from germline. The genes are TRBV2 and TRBJ1-2; the D gene is possibly TRBD1 (6 bases). CDR1 SNHLY and CDR2 FYNNEI come from the germline V gene. This CDR3 comprises 10 residues. The CDR3 spells CASSTGTWAF. In nucleotides, the CDR3 is TGTGCCAGCAGTACCGGGACATGGGCGTTC.

The genes are TRBV10-1 and TRBJ2-1; 11 bases align to TRBD1. This CDR3 has 15 amino acids. Per germline, CDR1 WNHNN and CDR2 SYGVQD (reference sequence). Trimming took 4 bases from V and 6 from J; bases not matched to a gene: 5. The CDR3 DNA is TGCGCCAGCAGTGTGGGACAGGGGGATATCAATGAGCAGTTCTTC. Translation: CASSVGQGDINEQFF.

Comment on this clone: The same CDR3 can be traced to other DNA sequences in this sample. The genes are TRBV5-1 and TRBJ2-1; TRBD2 aligns across 14 bases. This CDR3 is 15 amino acids long. Germline V lookup: CDR1 SGHRS, CDR2 YFSETQ. With 1 base clipped from V and 10 bases from J, the junction kept 4 bases outside the gene matches. Written as DNA, the CDR3 is TGCGCCAGCAGCTTGTTGGGACTAGCGGGGGACGAGCAGTTCTTC. It is translated as CASSLLGLAGDEQFF.

The chain employs TRBV9 and TRBJ2-4; tentative D call: TRBD2 (6 bases). The CDR3 has 12 residues. Per the germline V gene, CDR1 is SGDLS and CDR2 is YYNGEE. Deletions cut 3 bases from V and 6 bases from J, with 7 bases between. This CDR3 is CASSGGVNIQYF. Here the CDR3 DNA reads TGTGCCAGCAGCGGGGGGGTAAACATTCAGTACTTC. The variable domain in full, with the rest retrieved from reference TRBV9 and TRBJ2-4, is DSGVTQTPKHLITATGQRVTLRCSPRSGDLSVYWYQQSLDQGLQFLIQYYNGEERAKGNILERFSAQQFPDLHSELNLSSLELGDSALYFCASSGGVNIQYFGAGTRLSVL.

By share, this clone ranks as medium-sized (0.01 to 0.1%). The CDR3 here is CARSDRTEAFF. Written as DNA, the CDR3 is TGTGCCAGGTCAGACAGGACTGAAGCTTTCTTT. The V gene is TRBV6-6, the J gene TRBJ1-1, with D maybe TRBD1 (6 bases). Germline loops: CDR1 MNHNY, CDR2 SVGAGI (reference sequence). Trimming left V 9 bases short and J 5 bases short, with 10 bases between. The CDR3 runs 11 residues.

The rearrangement uses TRBV18 and TRBJ1-2, with 11 bases aligning to TRBD1. Trimming cost V 3 bases and J 3 bases; bases outside gene matches: 3. This CDR3 is 15 amino acids long. Looked up from germline, CDR1 is KGHSH and CDR2 is LQKENI. CDR3 coding DNA: TGTGCCAGCTCACCGGGACAGGGGGTTGACTATGGCTACACCTTC. Protein product: CASSPGQGVDYGYTF. The full variable domain, in which reference TRBV18 and TRBJ1-2 provide the parts outside the CDR3, is NAGVMQNPRHLVRRRGQEARLRCSPMKGHSHVYWYRQLPEEGLKFMVYLQKENIIDESGMPKERFSAEFPKEGPSILRIQQVVRGDSAAYFCASSPGQGVDYGYTFGSGTRLTVV.

The chain uses TRBV2 and TRBJ2-7, with a weak D call TRBD2 (6 bases). The length of the CDR3 is 12 residues. The V end was cut by 3 bases, the J end by 7 bases, with 10 bases between. Germline CDR1 is SNHLY and CDR2 is FYNNEI. CDR3 in DNA: TGTGCCAGCAGTGAGGAGGGAACGGAGCAGTACTTC. It yields the protein CASSEEGTEQYF.

The CDR3 DNA reads TGTGCCAGCAGTGAAGAGGCGGTCAGCAATCAGCCCCAGCATTTT. Its translation: CASSEEAVSNQPQHF. This chain links TRBV2 with TRBJ1-5, with D hard to call. Between the trimmed V and J ends, which lost 1 base and 1 base, there was a span of 8 bases. This CDR3 region has 15 residues. Germline V CDR1 and CDR2: SNHLY, FYNNEI. Drawing the rest from reference TRBV2 and TRBJ1-5, the complete variable domain is EPEVTQTPSHQVTQMGQEVILRCVPISNHLYFYWYRQILGQKVEFLVSFYNNEISEKSEIFDDQFSVERPDGSNFTLKIRSTKLEDSAMYFCASSEEAVSNQPQHFGDGTRLSIL.

On this clone itself: This sample also contains other DNA sequences that code for the same CDR3. This chain links TRBV14 with TRBJ2-3; tentatively, D is TRBD2 (6 bases). Germline CDR1 is SGHDN and CDR2 is FVKESK. Between the trimmed V and J ends, which lost 1 base and 2 bases, there was a span of 13 bases. This CDR3 is 16 amino acids long. CDR3 sequence: CASSQGGRIATDTQYF. DNA of the CDR3: TGTGCCAGCAGCCAAGGAGGGAGGATAGCCACAGATACGCAGTATTTT.

V usage is TRBV7-8 and J usage is TRBJ2-5; D is possibly TRBD2 (5 bases). V was trimmed by 4 bases and J by 4 bases, leaving 13 bases between them. The CDR3 sequence is 14 residues long. Germline assignment: CDR1 SGHVS and CDR2 FQNEAQ. CDR3 bases: TGTGCCAGCAGCTCGGAAGGCCGGGGAGAGACCCAGTACTTC. This encodes CASSSEGRGETQYF.

The V gene is TRBV6-5, the J gene TRBJ2-2, with D tentatively TRBD1 (6 bases). Germline V gives CDR1 MNHEY, CDR2 SVGAGI. V dropped 7 bases and J dropped 0 bases, with 9 bases sitting between them. This CDR3 comprises 14 residues. As DNA, the CDR3 is TGTGCCAGCACTCGGACAGCGAACACCGGGGAGCTGTTTTTT. Protein: CASTRTANTGELFF.

The genes are TRBV19 and TRBJ2-5; TRBD2 agrees at 9 bases. The CDR3 has 15 residues. Germline V CDR1 and CDR2: LNHDA, SQIVND (reference sequence). J gave up 5 bases and V 4 bases, and 8 bases lay outside the gene matches. CDR3 bases: TGTGCCAGTAGTACCGAGATGGCGGGAGGGGAGACCCAGTACTTC. The encoded protein is CASSTEMAGGETQYF. Looking up the rest from reference TRBV19 and TRBJ2-5 gives the full variable domain: DGGITQSPKYLFRKEGQNVTLSCEQNLNHDAMYWYRQDPGQGLRLIYYSQIVNDFQKGDIAEGYSVSREKKESFPLTVTSAQKNPTAFYLCASSTEMAGGETQYFGPGTRLLVL.

A word on this clone: A read error may account for a junction end that differs from germline. The chain employs TRBV9 and TRBJ2-2; a weak D match, TRBD2 (6 bases). The CDR3 extends over 14 amino acids. Looked up from germline, CDR1 is SGDLS and CDR2 is YYNGEE. CDR3 nucleotide sequence: TGTGCCAGCTCGACGTGGGAGGTAACCGCGGAGCTGTTTTTT. Protein sequence: CASSTWEVTAELFF.

This clone was counted a few times. V gene TRBV11-3 combines with J gene TRBJ1-1; no definite D call. Trimming pared 4 bases from V and 1 base from J, leaving 13 bases between. The CDR3 has 15 amino acids. Germline V CDR1 and CDR2: SGHNT, YENEEA. The CDR3 protein is CASSSLTNPNTEAFF. CDR3 nucleotides: TGTGCCAGCAGCTCCCTTACTAACCCGAACACTGAAGCTTTCTTT. The entire variable domain, with the rest obtained from reference TRBV11-3 and TRBJ1-1, is as follows: EAGVVQSPRYKIIEKKQPVAFWCNPISGHNTLYWYLQNLGQGPELLIRYENEEAVDDSQLPKDRFSAERLKGVDSTLKIQPAELGDSAVYLCASSSLTNPNTEAFFGQGTRLTVV.

The gene calls are TRBV5-4 and TRBJ1-2; 8 bases are a match to TRBD1. The germline V gene encodes CDR1 SGHNT and CDR2 YYREEE (reference sequence). The CDR3 is made up of 13 amino acids. V lost 4 bases to trimming and J lost 6 bases; unmatched junction nucleotides: 5. The CDR3 loop reads CASSPTGGNGYTF. The CDR3 DNA sequence: TGTGCCAGCAGCCCTACAGGGGGTAATGGCTACACCTTC. The variable domain in full, completed from reference TRBV5-4 and TRBJ1-2, reads ETGVTQSPTHLIKTRGQQVTLRCSSQSGHNTVSWYQQALGQGPQFIFQYYREEENGRGNFPPRFSGLQFPNYSSELNVNALELDDSALYLCASSPTGGNGYTFGSGTRLTVV.